The entry below gives a single TCR beta chain sequence along with its context. Trimming left V 5 bases short and J 7 bases short, with 15 bases between. The CDR3 spans 13 residues. Germline V gives CDR1 GTSNPN, CDR2 SVGIG (reference sequence). The data are from a study of blood T cells in healthy people across ages. Donation came from healthy Caucasian individuals in Russia who were aged roughly 6 to 95. Primers used in a second PCR of roughly 6 to 12 cycles were a sample-barcoded 5' primer and a J-beta primer mix. Every cDNA was tagged by a template-switch adaptor with 12 random nucleotides. TCRdb redid the calling of the 5' RACE reads with MiXCR, one entry per CDR3 protein. The table records roughly 1.5 million distinct CDR3 sequences, roughly two fifths of them present only once.

This receptor was identified in a woman aged 18-35 years in good health. This chain uses TRBV30 with TRBJ1-5; TRBD1 is a possible D gene (6 bases). What was sequenced was blood. CDR3 sequence: CAWGAGEDQPQHF. The CDR3, as DNA: TGTGCCTGGGGTGCAGGGGAAGACCAGCCCCAGCATTTT.